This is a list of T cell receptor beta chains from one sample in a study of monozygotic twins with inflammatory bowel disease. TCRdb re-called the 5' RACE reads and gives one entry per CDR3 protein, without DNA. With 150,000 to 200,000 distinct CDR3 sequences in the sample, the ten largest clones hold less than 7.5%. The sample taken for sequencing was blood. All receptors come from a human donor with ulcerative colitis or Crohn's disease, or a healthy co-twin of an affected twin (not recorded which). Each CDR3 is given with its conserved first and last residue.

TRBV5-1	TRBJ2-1	CASSFETSGAGYNEQFF
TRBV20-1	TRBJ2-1	CSAITSGATYNEQFF
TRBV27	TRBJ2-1	CASSSLAGNLNEQFF
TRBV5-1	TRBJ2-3	CASSFSATGLSTDTQYF
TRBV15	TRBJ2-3	CATSRGIRQGTDTQYF
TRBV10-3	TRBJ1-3	CASNTGTDGPTVYF
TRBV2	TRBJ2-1	CASSVGTGVYNEQFF
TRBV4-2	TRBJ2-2	CASSQDPGGAVGELFF
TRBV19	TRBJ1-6	CASSIFRDRENSPLHF
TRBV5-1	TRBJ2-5	CASSTGTHQETQYF
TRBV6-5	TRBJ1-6	CASSYGGGGDSPLHF
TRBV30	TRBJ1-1	CAWTIGTMDTEAFF
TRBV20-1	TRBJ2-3	CSARLTGHTDTQYF
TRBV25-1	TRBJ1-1	CASSETGQGVNTEAFF
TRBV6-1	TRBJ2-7	CASSKGTGGGLWGEQYF
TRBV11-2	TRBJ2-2	CASSFRLAGGANTGELFF
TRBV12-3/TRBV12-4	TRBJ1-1	CARSSNKDGPNTEAFF
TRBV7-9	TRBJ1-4	CASSFPDRENEKLFF
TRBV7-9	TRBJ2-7	CASSPSNGGFLTGYF
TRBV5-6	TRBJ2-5	CASSLGAGSAETQYF
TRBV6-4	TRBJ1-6	CASSDVGGYSPLHF
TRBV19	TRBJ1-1	CASSMSAGGNTEAFF
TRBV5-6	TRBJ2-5	CASSLKRTSGGQETQYF
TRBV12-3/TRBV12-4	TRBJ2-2	CASSFGGGQGGELFF
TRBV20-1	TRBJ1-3	CSARGTWDSGNTIYF
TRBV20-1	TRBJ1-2	CSARGDTAGYTF
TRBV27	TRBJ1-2	CASSFRGGEGYGYTF
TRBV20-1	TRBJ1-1	CSWRTGKTEAFF
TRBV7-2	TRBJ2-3	CASSSQNRIGTDTQYF
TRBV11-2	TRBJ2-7	CASSMGSPIYEQYF
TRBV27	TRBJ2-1	CASSFRQGVYNEQFF
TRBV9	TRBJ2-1	CASSERLAGKNEQFF
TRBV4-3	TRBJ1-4	CASSQKDSFNEKLFF
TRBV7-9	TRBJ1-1	CASSLATGAGAFF
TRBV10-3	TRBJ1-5	CAARTGNQPQHF
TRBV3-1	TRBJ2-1	CASSQWAGDCYNEQFF
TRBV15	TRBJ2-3	CATSNPLGTNTDTQYF
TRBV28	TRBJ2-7	CAIGLGYEQYF
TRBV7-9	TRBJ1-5	CASSDPRDSNQPQHF
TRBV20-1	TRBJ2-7	CSARDRQRGVSYEQYF
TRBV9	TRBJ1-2	CASSVSVLRPNYGYTF
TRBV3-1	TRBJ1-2	CASSHGEFGGYTF
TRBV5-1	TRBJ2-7	CASSLRFMGQGRYEQYF
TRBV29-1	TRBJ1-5	CSVEEAGGSNQPQHF
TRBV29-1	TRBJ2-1	CSVDVGVGEQFF
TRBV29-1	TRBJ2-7	CSVEGTGTYEQYF
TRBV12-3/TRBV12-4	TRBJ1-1	CASSYQEWNTEAFF
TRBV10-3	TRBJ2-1	CAISVGEMENEQFF